The present TCR beta chain was sequenced within a study of T cell responses to AZD1222 COVID-19 vaccine. Study as a whole: Second doses were pooled across both intervals (about 4 or about 12 weeks). Findings and caveats of the study: The number of AZD1222 recipients seropositive at baseline was only five or six.

Measured with immunoSEQ multiplex PCR; TCRdb has only the in-frame clones, and not every one. The top ten clones hold 1.6% of a sample with 150,000 to 200,000 clones, roughly 92% of them seen once. This CDR3 is built from 13 residues. The V gene's germline CDR1 is SQVTM and CDR2 ANQGSEA. Trimming at V came to 7 bases and at J to 1 base, leaving 6 bases not matched to a gene. A note on this clone: Antigen unknown.

The sequence was collected from an adult in good health. The starting material was peripheral blood, obtained on day 0 of AZD1222 vaccination. V is TRBV29-1 and J is TRBJ1-1, with 7 bases aligning to TRBD1. The CDR3 DNA follows: TGCAGCGCCTCCGGGACAGCGAACACTGAAGCTTTCTTT. Protein sequence: CSASGTANTEAFF.